These T cell receptor beta chains were read from a single sample in a study of blood T cell repertoires in COVID-19. Here immunoSEQ multiplex PCR was the method, and the copy in TCRdb shows in-frame clones only, minus some. The repertoire holds 30,000 or so clones, around 91% seen once, with roughly 1.5% in the top ten. Sequences were obtained from peripheral blood. The receptors derive from a man aged 60 to 69 with active COVID-19. CDR3s include the opening cysteine and the closing phenylalanine or tryptophan. A D gene is named only where the DNA matches it firmly. The size entry is marked missing in some rows and otherwise reads once, few, many or a size class.

abundance,v_gene,j_gene,d_gene,CDR3aa,CDR3nt
once,TRBV19,TRBJ1-2,-,CASRQDRFRNYGYTF,TGTGCCAGTAGACAAGACAGGTTTCGAAACTATGGCTACACCTTC
-,TRBV28,TRBJ1-2,-,CASSPSSGQSGGDTF,TGTGCCAGCAGTCCCTCCTCTGGACAAAGTGGAGGGGACACCTTC
-,TRBV3-1/TRBV3-2,TRBJ2-7,-,CASSQEPSMAYEQYF,TGTGCCAGCAGCCAAGAACCTAGTATGGCCTACGAGCAGTACTTC
-,TRBV6-1,TRBJ1-6,-,CASSDFFRGSSYNSPLHF,TGTGCCAGCAGTGATTTTTTTAGGGGGAGCTCCTATAATTCACCCCTCCACTTT
-,TRBV11-3,TRBJ2-3,TRBD2,CASSLVSGGRTDTQYF,TGTGCCAGCAGCTTAGTTTCGGGGGGGCGCACAGATACGCAGTATTTT
-,TRBV14,TRBJ1-4,-,CASSARQNEKLFF,TGTGCCAGCAGCGCTCGACAGAATGAAAAACTGTTTTTT
-,TRBV18,TRBJ2-1,TRBD2,CASSPPRRGGYYNEQFF,TGTGCCAGCTCACCACCGAGGCGGGGGGGCTACTACAATGAGCAGTTCTTC
-,TRBV27,TRBJ1-3,TRBD1,CASSPQGYSGNTIYF,TGTGCCAGCAGTCCACAGGGGTACTCTGGAAACACCATATATTTT
-,TRBV5-5,TRBJ2-3,-,CASSLSRGSSTDTQYF,TGTGCCAGCAGCTTGTCCAGGGGATCTAGCACAGATACGCAGTATTTT
once,TRBV7-3,TRBJ2-7,-,CASSADRGFQVEQYF,TGTGCCAGCAGCGCCGACAGAGGATTTCAGGTCGAGCAGTACTTC
-,TRBV6-5,TRBJ2-5,-,CASSYSVGSETQYF,TGTGCCAGCAGTTACTCAGTCGGGTCGGAGACCCAGTACTTC
once,TRBV10-2,TRBJ2-2,-,CASRTTGNTGELFF,TGCGCCAGCAGGACAACAGGAAACACCGGGGAGCTGTTTTTT
once,TRBV19,TRBJ1-1,-,CASDRTTAGTEAFF,TGTGCCAGTGACCGAACGACGGCGGGTACTGAAGCTTTCTTT
few,TRBV7-9,TRBJ2-7,TRBD2,CASSAPGEAGGYEQYF,TGTGCCAGCAGCGCTCCCGGGGAGGCGGGGGGATACGAGCAGTACTTC
-,TRBV19,TRBJ1-5,-,CASSLRQAGAQPQHF,TGTGCCAGTAGTCTCCGACAGGCGGGGGCTCAGCCCCAGCATTTT
once,TRBV19,TRBJ2-1,TRBD1,CASSMGVGDRAYNEQFF,TGTGCCAGTAGTATGGGGGTGGGGGACAGGGCCTACAATGAGCAGTTCTTC
-,TRBV6-2/TRBV6-3,TRBJ2-1,TRBD2,CASSSTSGGNNEQFF,TGTGCCAGCAGCTCGACTAGCGGGGGAAACAATGAGCAGTTCTTC
-,TRBV20-1,TRBJ2-7,-,CSASLQGRHEQYF,TGCAGTGCTAGTCTACAGGGGAGGCACGAGCAGTACTTC
few,TRBV5-4,TRBJ1-6,TRBD1,CASSRDRGNSPLHF,TGTGCCAGCAGCCGTGACAGGGGTAATTCACCCCTCCACTTT
once,TRBV7-6,TRBJ2-3,TRBD2,CASSPLAGGWADTQYF,TGTGCCAGCAGCCCCTTAGCGGGGGGGTGGGCAGATACGCAGTATTTT
-,TRBV2,TRBJ1-5,TRBD1,CASKTGSNNQPQHF,TGTGCCAGCAAGACAGGGTCGAACAATCAGCCCCAGCATTTT
-,TRBV10-3,TRBJ1-5,-,CAISEQAGNQPQHF,TGTGCCATCAGTGAGCAGGCAGGGAATCAGCCCCAGCATTTT
-,TRBV7-9,TRBJ2-7,TRBD2,CASSAGLYLYEQYF,TGTGCCAGCAGCGCGGGACTATACCTATACGAGCAGTACTTC
-,TRBV18,TRBJ2-3,-,CASSPPSGTDTQYF,TGTGCCAGCTCACCACCTAGCGGCACAGATACGCAGTATTTT
-,TRBV5-1,TRBJ1-6,TRBD1,CASSLGTGGLSYNSPLHF,TGCGCCAGCAGCTTGGGGACAGGGGGTTTGAGTTATAATTCACCCCTCCACTTT
once,TRBV6-1,TRBJ2-7,-,CASSDFPGTPPYEQYF,TGTGCCAGCAGTGACTTCCCCGGGACACCGCCCTACGAGCAGTACTTC
-,TRBV24-1,TRBJ2-2,-,CATGGRHTGELFF,TGTGCCACCGGAGGGCGGCACACCGGGGAGCTGTTTTTT
once,TRBV25-1,TRBJ2-1,-,CASSEQGPPYNEQFF,TGTGCCAGCTCAGAACAGGGCCCACCCTACAATGAGCAGTTCTTC
-,TRBV3-1/TRBV3-2,TRBJ2-7,TRBD1,CASSQATGGFYEQYF,TGTGCCAGCAGCCAAGCAACAGGGGGGTTTTACGAGCAGTACTTC
-,TRBV7-9,TRBJ1-4,-,CASSPRGGEKLFF,TGTGCCAGCAGCCCCCGTGGAGGGGAAAAACTGTTTTTT
-,TRBV7-8,TRBJ2-7,TRBD2,CASSLFLVAGASEQYF,TGTGCCAGCAGCTTATTTCTTGTAGCGGGGGCATCCGAGCAGTACTTC
-,TRBV18,TRBJ1-2,TRBD1,CASSGDSGYTF,TGTGCCAGCTCAGGGGACAGTGGCTACACCTTC
-,TRBV7-8,TRBJ1-5,TRBD1,CASSVSRDRTRYSNQPQHF,TGTGCCAGCAGTGTTTCCCGGGACAGGACCCGATATAGCAATCAGCCCCAGCATTTT
-,TRBV24-1,TRBJ2-4,-,CATSDFLGHSLIQYF,TGTGCCACCAGTGATTTCCTGGGACATAGCCTTATTCAGTACTTC